These 27 T cell receptor beta chains share one sample of origin, sequenced in a study of control samples from healthy donors and cancer patients. Measured with immunoSEQ multiplex PCR; TCRdb has only the in-frame clones, and not every one. The sample has 400,000 to 450,000 clones, approximately 90% seen once. Sequencing used PBMCs. The receptors derive from a man aged 40-55 years with head and neck cancer.

This chain joins TRBV7-3 and TRBJ2-1; TRBD2 matches at 7 bases. Germline V CDR1 and CDR2: SGHTA, FQGTGA. The CDR3 has 17 amino acids. The V and J ends lost 5 bases and 0 bases, in that order; junction bases with no gene match: 10. The CDR3 bases are TGTGCCAGCAGCCCTCTCGGGCGCGGGAGCTCCTACAATGAGCAGTTCTTC. Residues: CASSPLGRGSSYNEQFF. Supplemented by reference TRBV7-3 and TRBJ2-1, the full variable domain reads GAGVSQTPSNKVTEKGKYVELRCDPISGHTALYWYRQSLGQGPEFLIYFQGTGAADDSGLPNDRFFAVRPEGSVSTLKIQRTERGDSAVYLCASSPLGRGSSYNEQFFGPGTRLTVL.

The J gene is TRBJ2-7, the V gene TRBV7-8, with D maybe TRBD2 (6 bases). V lost 0 bases to trimming and J lost 3 bases, with 9 bases between them. This CDR3 region has 14 residues. Germline CDR1 SGHVS, CDR2 FQNEAQ. In nucleotides, the CDR3 is TGTGCCAGCAGCTTAGCCCTGGACTACTACGAGCAGTACTTC. This gives the protein CASSLALDYYEQYF.

The J gene is TRBJ1-3, the V gene TRBV30; D is uncertain. Germline V lookup: CDR1 GTSNPN, CDR2 SVGIG (reference sequence). CDR3 size: 14 residues. V shed 4 bases and J shed 0 bases, with 10 bases lying between them. As DNA, the CDR3 is TGTGCCTGGAATTCGGGCCACTCTGGAAACACCATATATTTT. Translating gives CAWNSGHSGNTIYF.

The chain carries TRBV19 and TRBJ1-1; 7 bases line up with TRBD1. CDR1 LNHDA and CDR2 SQIVND come from the germline V gene (reference sequence). V lost 5 bases, J lost 3 bases, and 9 bases stayed unmatched. This CDR3 is 15 amino acids long. CDR3 loop: CASSSTGDLDTEAFF. DNA of the CDR3: TGTGCCAGTAGTTCAACAGGGGATCTGGACACTGAAGCTTTCTTT.

The gene calls are TRBV14 and TRBJ1-1, with a weak D call TRBD1 (5 bases). The V end lost 3 bases, the J end lost 0 bases, and 14 bases lay between the germline ends. The germline CDR1 and CDR2 sequences are SGHDN and FVKESK. CDR3 length equals 16 residues. This CDR3 reads CASSQKRQTMNTEAFF. As DNA, the CDR3 is TGTGCCAGCAGCCAGAAAAGACAGACGATGAACACTGAAGCTTTCTTT.

The rearrangement joins TRBV28 to TRBJ1-1; possibly TRBD1 for D (6 bases). Trimming removed 7 bases from V and 5 bases from J, with 20 bases in between. The germline gives CDR1 MDHEN, CDR2 SYDVKM. The CDR3 totals 15 residues. The CDR3 bases are TGTGCCAGCACCATGGGGGGGGCGCGTTGGACTGAAGCTTTCTTT. Residues: CASTMGGARWTEAFF.

The chain uses TRBV30 and TRBJ1-5; tentative D call: TRBD1 (6 bases). Germline CDR1 reads GTSNPN; CDR2 reads SVGIG (reference sequence). The CDR3 extends over 13 amino acids. The V end was cut by 2 bases, the J end by 8 bases, with 13 bases between. The CDR3 protein is CAWSLDRIKPQHF. CDR3 coding DNA: TGTGCCTGGAGTCTCGACAGGATAAAGCCCCAGCATTTT.

The chain links TRBV28 to TRBJ2-2; D may be TRBD2 (6 bases). The germline V gene has CDR1 MDHEN and CDR2 SYDVKM. The V end was cut by 4 bases, the J end by 5 bases, with 14 bases between. CDR3 size: 15 residues. The CDR3 nucleotides are TGTGCCAGCAGTTACTCGGGAGATGGAACCGGGGAGCTGTTTTTT. It yields the protein CASSYSGDGTGELFF.

The DNA for the CDR3 is TGTGCCAGCAGCTTGGTCCAGCAAAATGAAAAACTGTTTTTT. This sequence encodes CASSLVQQNEKLFF. The V call is TRBV5-5, the J call TRBJ1-4, with D unclear. V was trimmed by 0 bases and J by 5 bases, leaving 8 bases between them. CDR1 SGHKS and CDR2 YYEKEE come from the germline V gene (reference sequence). This CDR3 comprises 14 residues.

V and J are TRBV18 and TRBJ2-7; D call uncertain. Trimming took 1 base from V and 0 from J, leaving 10 bases between them. Germline lookup yields CDR1 KGHSH and CDR2 LQKENI. This CDR3 spans 15 amino acids. CDR3 amino acids: CASSPLPPPSYEQYF. DNA for the CDR3: TGTGCCAGCTCACCACTTCCCCCCCCCTCCTACGAGCAGTACTTC.

The rearrangement links TRBV18 to TRBJ1-1, with D unresolved. V was pared by 3 bases and J by 0 bases, with 14 bases between. The CDR3 length is 16 residues. The V gene's germline CDR1 is KGHSH and CDR2 LQKENI. The CDR3, as DNA: TGTGCCAGCTCACCCCTCGCGGACGTCATGAACACTGAAGCTTTCTTT. Encoded protein: CASSPLADVMNTEAFF.

CDR3 nucleotide sequence: TGTGCCAGTAGTATGTACTTTCCAGACAAAAACATTCAGTACTTC. Its translation is CASSMYFPDKNIQYF. V is TRBV19 and J is TRBJ2-4, with no clear D. The CDR3 spans 15 residues. Germline V gene data show CDR1 as LNHDA and CDR2 as SQIVND (reference sequence). Trimming took off 3 bases at V and 3 bases at J, with 12 bases between the two ends. Full variable domain (missing parts from reference TRBV19 and TRBJ2-4): DGGITQSPKYLFRKEGQNVTLSCEQNLNHDAMYWYRQDPGQGLRLIYYSQIVNDFQKGDIAEGYSVSREKKESFPLTVTSAQKNPTAFYLCASSMYFPDKNIQYFGAGTRLSVL.

The chain couples TRBV5-6 to TRBJ2-2; no clear D. From germline, CDR1 is SGHDT and CDR2 YYEEEE. The CDR3 length is 16 residues. V lost 4 bases to trimming and J lost 1 base, with 14 bases between them. The CDR3: CASSLLGIMNTGELFF. The DNA of the CDR3 is TGTGCCAGCAGCCTGTTGGGAATCATGAACACCGGGGAGCTGTTTTTT.

CDR3 sequence reads: CASSSSGTNYNEQFF. In DNA form, the CDR3 reads TGTGCCAGCAGTTCCAGCGGGACTAACTACAATGAGCAGTTCTTC. V and J are TRBV28 and TRBJ2-1; 7 bases align to TRBD2. This CDR3 spans 15 amino acids. CDR1 is MDHEN and CDR2 is SYDVKM in the germline V gene. V was clipped by 4 bases and J by 3 bases; unmatched bases: 6.

This chain links TRBV9 with TRBJ1-6; TRBD1 might be the D (6 bases). The germline V and J ends were trimmed by 4 bases and 4 bases, with 12 bases remaining between them. The CDR3 is 15 residues long. In germline, CDR1 is SGDLS, CDR2 YYNGEE. The CDR3 spells CASSSDRPYNSPLHF. The DNA for the CDR3 is TGTGCCAGCAGCAGCGACAGGCCTTATAATTCACCCCTCCACTTT.

This clone was seen just once. This chain joins TRBV27 and TRBJ1-5, with D possibly matching TRBD1 (6 bases). The germline V and J ends were trimmed by 5 bases and 7 bases, with 18 bases remaining between them. The CDR3 contains 15 residues. The germline V gene encodes CDR1 MNHEY and CDR2 SMNVEV (reference sequence). As DNA, the CDR3 is TGTGCCAGCAGTCAACTTACACAGGGTTTCCAGCCCCAGCATTTT. Translating it yields CASSQLTQGFQPQHF.

The J gene is TRBJ2-3, the V gene TRBV2; D is unresolved. The V end lost 4 bases, the J end lost 5 bases, and 10 bases lay between the germline ends. CDR3 length equals 13 residues. Germline CDR1 SNHLY, CDR2 FYNNEI. CDR3: CASSGTRGDTQYF. CDR3 bases: TGTGCCAGCAGTGGAACCCGTGGAGATACGCAGTATTTT.

This chain connects TRBV5-8 to TRBJ1-2, with no clear D. Germline V gene sequence: CDR1 SGHTS, CDR2 YDEGEE. The CDR3 has 12 residues. V lost 4 bases and J 4 bases, leaving 8 bases between the germline ends. Here the CDR3 DNA reads TGTGCCAGCAGCCCGGGGTTCTATGGCTACACCTTC. This translates into CASSPGFYGYTF. Filled out from reference TRBV5-8 and TRBJ1-2, the complete variable domain reads EAGVTQSPTHLIKTRGQQATLRCSPISGHTSVYWYQQALGLGLQFLLWYDEGEERNRGNFPPRFSGRQFPNYSSELNVNALELEDSALYLCASSPGFYGYTFGSGTRLTVV.

V is TRBV3-1 (or the pseudogene TRBV3-2) and J is TRBJ2-5; D might be TRBD1 (8 bases). CDR1 is LGHDT and CDR2 is YNNKEL in the germline V gene (reference sequence). Trimming shortened V by 6 bases and J by 1 base, and 15 bases separated the two germline ends. The CDR3 consists of 15 residues. In DNA, the CDR3 is TGTGCCAGCAGAAACAGGGGGGGCTTCCAAGAGACCCAGTACTTC. Amino acid sequence: CASRNRGGFQETQYF.

The gene calls are TRBV7-9 and TRBJ1-5, with D possibly being TRBD1 (6 bases). Trimming removed 4 bases from V and 2 bases from J, with 12 bases in between. This CDR3 has 15 amino acids. CDR1 SEHNR and CDR2 FQNEAQ come from the germline V gene (reference sequence). The CDR3 DNA is TGTGCCAGCAGCTCCAGTTCAGGGGGCAATCAGCCCCAGCATTTT. It translates to CASSSSSGGNQPQHF.

Notes on this clone: Other DNA sequences in the sample encode the same CDR3. V is TRBV19 and J is TRBJ2-7; either TRBD1 or TRBD2 may supply D (5 bases each). Germline CDR1 LNHDA, CDR2 SQIVND (reference sequence). V lost 3 bases, J lost 1 base, and 7 bases lay in between. The CDR3 consists of 13 residues. DNA of the CDR3: TGTGCCAGTAGTATTGGGGGATCCTACGAGCAGTACTTC. Encoded protein: CASSIGGSYEQYF. The full variable domain, rest sourced from reference TRBV19 and TRBJ2-7, is DGGITQSPKYLFRKEGQNVTLSCEQNLNHDAMYWYRQDPGQGLRLIYYSQIVNDFQKGDIAEGYSVSREKKESFPLTVTSAQKNPTAFYLCASSIGGSYEQYFGPGTRLTVT.

V and J are TRBV29-1 and TRBJ1-1; TRBD1 is a possible D gene (5 bases). Per the germline V gene, CDR1 is SQVTM and CDR2 is ANQGSEA. The CDR3 consists of 17 residues. The V end lost 6 bases, the J end lost 0 bases, and 23 bases lay between the germline ends. DNA of the CDR3: TGCAGCGTACCGGGACCTCAACGGGGACCCATGAACACTGAAGCTTTCTTT. This sequence encodes CSVPGPQRGPMNTEAFF.

The J gene is TRBJ1-1, the V gene TRBV18, with D unresolved. In germline, CDR1 is KGHSH, CDR2 LQKENI. V was trimmed by 0 bases and J by 4 bases, leaving 12 bases between them. The CDR3 sequence is 15 residues long. CDR3 coding DNA: TGTGCCAGCTCACCACCTGTAGGGCGGTTCACTGAAGCTTTCTTT. This sequence encodes CASSPPVGRFTEAFF.

The chain recombines TRBV7-3 with TRBJ1-1; TRBD1 matches at 9 bases. V was pared by 5 bases and J by 6 bases, with 7 bases of the junction left unmatched. The CDR3 contains 14 residues. The germline gives CDR1 SGHTA, CDR2 FQGTGA. The CDR3 reads CASSPTGGGSEAFF. CDR3 nucleotides: TGTGCCAGCAGCCCAACAGGGGGCGGCTCTGAAGCTTTCTTT.

Comments on this clone: One junction end disagrees with the germline gene, perhaps due to a read error. This rearrangement joins TRBV6-5 to TRBJ1-2, with unresolved D. CDR3 size: 16 residues. Germline CDR1 is MNHEY and CDR2 is SVGAGI. The CDR3 DNA reads as TGTGCCAGCAGTTACGGGATTGGGCCTAATTCCTATAGCTACACCTTC. It is translated as CASSYGIGPNSYSYTF.

V usage is TRBV13 and J usage is TRBJ2-7, with 7 bases lining up with TRBD1. The trim removed 4 bases at V and 7 bases at J, leaving 10 bases unmatched. CDR1 and CDR2 (germline): PRHDT, FYEKMQ (reference sequence). CDR3 length: 14 amino acids. CDR3 in DNA: TGTGCCAGCAGCTCACCCGGGACAGTGCAGGAGCAGTACTTC. It is translated as CASSSPGTVQEQYF.

The chain employs TRBV28 and TRBJ1-2; 8 nucleotides align to TRBD1. CDR1 and CDR2 from the germline V gene are MDHEN and SYDVKM. The ends lost 4 bases at V and 5 bases at J; junction bases unmatched: 9. CDR3 length equals 15 residues. CDR3 protein: CASSYQGAHEYGYTF. The CDR3 region has the DNA TGTGCCAGCAGTTATCAGGGGGCGCACGAATATGGCTACACCTTC.